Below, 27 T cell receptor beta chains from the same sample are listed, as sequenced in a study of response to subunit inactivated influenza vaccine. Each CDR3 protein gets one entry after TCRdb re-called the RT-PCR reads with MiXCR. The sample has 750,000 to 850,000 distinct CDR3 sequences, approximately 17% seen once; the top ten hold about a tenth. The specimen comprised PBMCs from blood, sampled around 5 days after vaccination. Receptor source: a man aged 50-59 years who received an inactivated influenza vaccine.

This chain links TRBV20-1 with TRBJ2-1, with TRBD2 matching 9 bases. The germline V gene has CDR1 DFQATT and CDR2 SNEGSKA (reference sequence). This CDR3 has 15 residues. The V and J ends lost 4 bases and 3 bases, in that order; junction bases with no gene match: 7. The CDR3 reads CSAKPRGGRYNEQFF. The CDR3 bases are TGCAGTGCTAAACCGCGGGGGGGCCGCTACAATGAGCAGTTCTTC.

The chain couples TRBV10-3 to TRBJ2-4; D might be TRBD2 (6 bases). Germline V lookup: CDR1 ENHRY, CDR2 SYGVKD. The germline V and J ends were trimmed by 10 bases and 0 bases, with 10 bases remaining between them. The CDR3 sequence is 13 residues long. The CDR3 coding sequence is TGTGCCACCCGGCGGGAAGCCAAAAACATTCAGTACTTC. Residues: CATRREAKNIQYF.

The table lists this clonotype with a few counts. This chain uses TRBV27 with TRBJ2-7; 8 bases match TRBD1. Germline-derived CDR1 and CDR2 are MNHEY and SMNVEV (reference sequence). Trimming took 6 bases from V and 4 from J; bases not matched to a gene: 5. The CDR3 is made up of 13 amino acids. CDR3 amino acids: CASRSTGEYEQYF. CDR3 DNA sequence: TGTGCCAGCAGGTCGACAGGGGAATACGAGCAGTACTTC.

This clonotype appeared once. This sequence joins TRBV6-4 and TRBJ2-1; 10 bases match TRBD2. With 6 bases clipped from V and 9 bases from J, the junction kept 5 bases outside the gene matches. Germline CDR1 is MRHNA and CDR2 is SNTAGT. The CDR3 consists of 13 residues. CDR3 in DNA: TGTGCCAGCAGCGCAGTAGCGGGAGGTGAGCAGTTCTTC. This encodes CASSAVAGGEQFF.

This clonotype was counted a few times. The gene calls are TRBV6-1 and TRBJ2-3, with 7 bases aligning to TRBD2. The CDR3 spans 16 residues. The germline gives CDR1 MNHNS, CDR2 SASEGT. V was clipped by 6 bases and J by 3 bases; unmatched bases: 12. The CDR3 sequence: CASRRRTGGSTDTQYF. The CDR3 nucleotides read TGTGCCAGCAGGCGCCGGACGGGCGGGAGTACAGATACGCAGTATTTT.

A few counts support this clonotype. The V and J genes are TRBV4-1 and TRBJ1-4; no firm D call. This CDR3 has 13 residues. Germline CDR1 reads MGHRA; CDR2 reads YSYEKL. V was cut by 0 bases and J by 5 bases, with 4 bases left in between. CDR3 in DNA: TGCGCCAGCAGCCAAGACCGAAATGAAAAACTGTTTTTT. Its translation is CASSQDRNEKLFF.

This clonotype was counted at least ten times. The CDR3 DNA follows: TGTGCCAGCAGTTTAGCTACCCCCACAGATACGCAGTATTTT. The encoded protein is CASSLATPTDTQYF. V gene TRBV12-3 or TRBV12-4 combines with J gene TRBJ2-3, with D uncertain. V was pared by 0 bases and J by 2 bases, with 6 bases between. The CDR3 length is 14 residues.

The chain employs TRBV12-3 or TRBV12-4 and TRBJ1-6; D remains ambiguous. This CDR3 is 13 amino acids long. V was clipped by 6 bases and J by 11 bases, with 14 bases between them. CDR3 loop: CASSPSGNAPLHF. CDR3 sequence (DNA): TGTGCCAGCAGCCCTTCCGGCAATGCACCCCTCCACTTT.

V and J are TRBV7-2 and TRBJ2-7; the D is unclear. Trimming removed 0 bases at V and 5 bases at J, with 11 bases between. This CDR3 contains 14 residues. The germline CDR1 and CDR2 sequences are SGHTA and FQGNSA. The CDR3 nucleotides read TGTGCCAGCAGCTTAGCGCGCCTAGGGAACGAGCAGTACTTC. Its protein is CASSLARLGNEQYF.

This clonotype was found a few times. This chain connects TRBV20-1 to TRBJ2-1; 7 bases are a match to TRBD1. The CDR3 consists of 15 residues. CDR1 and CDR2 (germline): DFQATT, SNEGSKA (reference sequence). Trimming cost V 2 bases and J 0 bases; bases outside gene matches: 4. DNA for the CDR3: TGCAGTGCTAGACGCGCAGGGGGCTCCTACAATGAGCAGTTCTTC. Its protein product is CSARRAGGSYNEQFF.

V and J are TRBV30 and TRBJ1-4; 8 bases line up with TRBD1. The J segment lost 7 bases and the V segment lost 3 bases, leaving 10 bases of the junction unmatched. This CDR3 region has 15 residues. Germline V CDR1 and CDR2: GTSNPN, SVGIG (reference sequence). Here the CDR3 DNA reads TGTGCCTGGAGGAAAACCGGGACAGGCCTTGAAAAACTGTTTTTT. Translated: CAWRKTGTGLEKLFF.

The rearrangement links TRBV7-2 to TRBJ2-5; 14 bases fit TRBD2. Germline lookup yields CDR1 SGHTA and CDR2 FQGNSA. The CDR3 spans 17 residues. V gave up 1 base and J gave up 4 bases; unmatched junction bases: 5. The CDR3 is CASSLGLAGGRGETQYF. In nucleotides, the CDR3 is TGTGCCAGCAGCTTAGGACTAGCGGGGGGGAGAGGAGAGACCCAGTACTTC.

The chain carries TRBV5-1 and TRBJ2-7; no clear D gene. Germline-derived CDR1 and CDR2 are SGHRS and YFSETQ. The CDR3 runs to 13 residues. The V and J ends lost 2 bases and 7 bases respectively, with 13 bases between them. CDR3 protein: CASSFSESVEQYF. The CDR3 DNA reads TGCGCCAGCAGCTTCTCGGAGTCGGTTGAGCAGTACTTC.

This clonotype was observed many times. CDR3: CASSPGTDPLRETQYF. As DNA, the CDR3 is TGTGCCAGTAGTCCGGGGACAGATCCGCTTCGGGAGACCCAGTACTTC. V gene TRBV19 combines with J gene TRBJ2-5, with 7 nucleotides matching TRBD1. After removal of 5 bases from V and 5 bases from J, the junction contained 14 bases not matched to a gene. The CDR3 spans 16 residues. Germline values: CDR1 LNHDA, CDR2 SQIVND (reference sequence).

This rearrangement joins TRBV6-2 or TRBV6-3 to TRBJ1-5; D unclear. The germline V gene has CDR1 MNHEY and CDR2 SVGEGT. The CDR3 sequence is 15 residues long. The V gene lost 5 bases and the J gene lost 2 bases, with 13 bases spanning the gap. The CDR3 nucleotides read TGTGCCAGCAGTCTCTACTTAAGGGGCAATCAGCCCCAGCATTTT. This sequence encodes CASSLYLRGNQPQHF.

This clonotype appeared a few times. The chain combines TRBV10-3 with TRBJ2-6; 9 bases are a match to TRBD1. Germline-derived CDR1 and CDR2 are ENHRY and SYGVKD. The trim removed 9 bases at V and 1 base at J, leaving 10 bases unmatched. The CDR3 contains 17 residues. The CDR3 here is CAIQGGQGSSGANVLTF. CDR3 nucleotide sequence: TGTGCCATTCAAGGGGGACAGGGAAGTTCTGGGGCCAACGTCCTGACTTTC.

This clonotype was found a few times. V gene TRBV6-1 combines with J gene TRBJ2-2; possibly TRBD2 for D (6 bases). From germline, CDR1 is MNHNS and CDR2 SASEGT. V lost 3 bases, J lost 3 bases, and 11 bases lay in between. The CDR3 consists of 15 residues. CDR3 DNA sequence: TGTGCCAGCAGTGAGATGGGGAGGCACACCGGGGAGCTGTTTTTT. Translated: CASSEMGRHTGELFF.

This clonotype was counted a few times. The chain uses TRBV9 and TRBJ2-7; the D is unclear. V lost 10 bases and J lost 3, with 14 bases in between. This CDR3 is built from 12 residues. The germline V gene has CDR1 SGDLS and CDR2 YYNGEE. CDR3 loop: CAGHQVYYEQYF. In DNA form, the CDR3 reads TGTGCCGGGCATCAGGTGTACTACGAGCAGTACTTC.

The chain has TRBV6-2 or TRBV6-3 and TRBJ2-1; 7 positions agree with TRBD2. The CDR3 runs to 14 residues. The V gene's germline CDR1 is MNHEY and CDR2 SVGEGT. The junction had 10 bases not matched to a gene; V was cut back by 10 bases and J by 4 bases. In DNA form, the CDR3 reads TGTGCCACCCGGACTAGACGGGGATACAATGAGCAGTTCTTC. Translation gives CATRTRRGYNEQFF.

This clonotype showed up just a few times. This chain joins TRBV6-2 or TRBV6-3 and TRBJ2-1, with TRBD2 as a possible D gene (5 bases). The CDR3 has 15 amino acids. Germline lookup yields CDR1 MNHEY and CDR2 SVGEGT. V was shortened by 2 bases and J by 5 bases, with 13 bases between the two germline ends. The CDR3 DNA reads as TGTGCCAGCAGTTACCTCCTAGCCCGAAACAATGAGCAGTTCTTC. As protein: CASSYLLARNNEQFF.

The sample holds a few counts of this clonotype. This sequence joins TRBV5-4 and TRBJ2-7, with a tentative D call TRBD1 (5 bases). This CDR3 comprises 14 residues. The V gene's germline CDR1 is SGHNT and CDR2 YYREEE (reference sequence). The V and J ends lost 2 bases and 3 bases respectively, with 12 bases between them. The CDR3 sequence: CASSFGQGYYEQYF. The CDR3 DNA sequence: TGTGCCAGCAGCTTCGGTCAGGGTTACTACGAGCAGTACTTC.

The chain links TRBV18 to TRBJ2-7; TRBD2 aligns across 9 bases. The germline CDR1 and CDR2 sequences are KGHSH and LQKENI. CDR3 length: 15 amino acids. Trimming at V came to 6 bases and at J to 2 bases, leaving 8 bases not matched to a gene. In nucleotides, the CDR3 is TGTGCCAGCTCCCCAAGCGGGAGGAGAACCTACGAGCAGTACTTC. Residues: CASSPSGRRTYEQYF.

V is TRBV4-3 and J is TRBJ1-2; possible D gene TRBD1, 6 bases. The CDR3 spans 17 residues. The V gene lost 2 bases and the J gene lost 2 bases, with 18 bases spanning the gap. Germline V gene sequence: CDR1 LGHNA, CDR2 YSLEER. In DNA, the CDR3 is TGCGCCAGCAGCCAAACTTTCGGACAGACAATAAACTATGGCTACACCTTC. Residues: CASSQTFGQTINYGYTF.

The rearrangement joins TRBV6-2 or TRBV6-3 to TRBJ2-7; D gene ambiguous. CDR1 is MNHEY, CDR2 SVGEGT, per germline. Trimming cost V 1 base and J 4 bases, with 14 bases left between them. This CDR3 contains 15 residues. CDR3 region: CASSYYLEYGYEQYF. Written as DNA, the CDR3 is TGTGCCAGCAGTTACTACTTGGAGTACGGGTACGAGCAGTACTTC.

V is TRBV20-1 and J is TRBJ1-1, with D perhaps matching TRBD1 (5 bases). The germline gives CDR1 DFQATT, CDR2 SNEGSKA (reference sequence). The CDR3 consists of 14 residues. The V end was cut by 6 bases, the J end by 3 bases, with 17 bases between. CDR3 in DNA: TGCAGTGCACTAGGGACCGAAAGTTACACTGAAGCTTTCTTT. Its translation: CSALGTESYTEAFF.

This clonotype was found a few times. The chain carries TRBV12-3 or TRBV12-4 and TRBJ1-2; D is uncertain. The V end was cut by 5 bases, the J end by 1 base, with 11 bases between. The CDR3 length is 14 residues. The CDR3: CASSPPGFNYGYTF. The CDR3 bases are TGTGCCAGCAGTCCCCCTGGGTTTAACTATGGCTACACCTTC.

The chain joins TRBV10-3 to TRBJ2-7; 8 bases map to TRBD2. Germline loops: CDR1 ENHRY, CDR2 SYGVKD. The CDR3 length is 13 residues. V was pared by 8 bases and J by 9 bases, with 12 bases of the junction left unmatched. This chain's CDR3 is CAIALAGIQRQYF. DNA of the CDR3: TGTGCCATCGCGTTAGCGGGAATCCAACGGCAGTACTTC.